Included here is one T cell receptor beta chain sequence, with context. This sample stems from a study of spatial heterogeneity in lung cancer. TCRdb itself ran the 5' RACE reads through MiXCR, one entry per CDR3 protein. Here the sample spans about 25,000 distinct CDR3 sequences, 6.9% being singletons. The time point is: sample taken at primary tumor resection. The sequenced material consisted of unsorted whole RNA from tumor, nontumor lung or frozen PBMC. The donor group consisted of around 66 patients who had untreated, early-stage non-small cell lung cancer. The germline V gene encodes CDR1 SEHNR and CDR2 FQNEAQ (reference sequence). Trimming left V 2 bases short and J 1 base short, with 5 bases between. The CDR3 is made up of 13 amino acids.

Sequenced here: PBMCs, sampled at surgery. The receptor comes from a male donor with early-stage non-small cell lung cancer. The V call is TRBV7-9, the J call TRBJ1-1, with D uncertain. CDR3 protein: CASSLSENTEAFF. The CDR3 DNA reads TGTGCCAGCAGCTTATCAGAGAACACTGAAGCTTTCTTT.